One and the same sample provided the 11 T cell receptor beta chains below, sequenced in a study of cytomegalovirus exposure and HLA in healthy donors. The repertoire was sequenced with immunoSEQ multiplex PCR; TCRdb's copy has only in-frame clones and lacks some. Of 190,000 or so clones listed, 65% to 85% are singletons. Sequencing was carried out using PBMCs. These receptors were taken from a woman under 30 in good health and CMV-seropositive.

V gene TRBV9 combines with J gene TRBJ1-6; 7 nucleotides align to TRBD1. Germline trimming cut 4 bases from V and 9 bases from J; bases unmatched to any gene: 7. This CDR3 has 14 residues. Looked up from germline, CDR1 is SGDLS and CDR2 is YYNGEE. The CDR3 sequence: CASSFQTGASPLHF. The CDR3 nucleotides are TGTGCCAGCAGCTTTCAAACAGGGGCTTCACCCCTCCACTTT.

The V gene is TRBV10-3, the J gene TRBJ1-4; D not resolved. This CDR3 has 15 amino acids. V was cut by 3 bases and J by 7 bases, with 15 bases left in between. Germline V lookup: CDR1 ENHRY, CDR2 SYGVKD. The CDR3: CAISDGEGVSEKLFF. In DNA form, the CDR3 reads TGTGCCATCAGTGATGGGGAGGGAGTCAGTGAAAAACTGTTTTTT.

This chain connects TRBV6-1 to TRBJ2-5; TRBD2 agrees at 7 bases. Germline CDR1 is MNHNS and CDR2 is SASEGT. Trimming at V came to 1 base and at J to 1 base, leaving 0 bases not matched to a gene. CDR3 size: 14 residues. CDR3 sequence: CASSEVAGQETQYF. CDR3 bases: TGTGCCAGCAGTGAAGTAGCGGGCCAAGAGACCCAGTACTTC.

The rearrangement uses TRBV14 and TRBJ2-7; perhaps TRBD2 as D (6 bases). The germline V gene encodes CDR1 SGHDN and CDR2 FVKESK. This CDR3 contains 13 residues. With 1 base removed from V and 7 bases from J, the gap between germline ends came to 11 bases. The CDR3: CASSQGRGGEQYF. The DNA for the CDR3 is TGTGCCAGCAGCCAAGGGCGGGGCGGGGAGCAGTACTTC.

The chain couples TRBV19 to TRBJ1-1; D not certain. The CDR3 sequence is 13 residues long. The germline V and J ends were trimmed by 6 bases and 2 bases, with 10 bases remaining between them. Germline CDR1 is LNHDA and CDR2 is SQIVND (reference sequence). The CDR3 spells CASSVEQNTEAFF. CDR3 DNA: TGTGCCAGTAGCGTTGAACAAAACACTGAAGCTTTCTTT.

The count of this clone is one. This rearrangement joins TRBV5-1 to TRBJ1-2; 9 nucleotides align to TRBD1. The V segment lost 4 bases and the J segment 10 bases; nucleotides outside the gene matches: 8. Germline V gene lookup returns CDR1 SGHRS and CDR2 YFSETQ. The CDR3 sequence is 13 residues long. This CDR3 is CASSTGTGSVYTF. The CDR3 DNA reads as TGCGCCAGCAGCACCGGGACAGGGTCAGTCTACACCTTC.

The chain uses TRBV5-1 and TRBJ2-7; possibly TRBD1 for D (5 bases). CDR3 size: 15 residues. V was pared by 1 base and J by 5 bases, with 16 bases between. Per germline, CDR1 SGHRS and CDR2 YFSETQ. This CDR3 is CASSLSRTRGHEQYF. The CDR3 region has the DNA TGCGCCAGCAGCTTGTCTCGGACAAGGGGTCACGAGCAGTACTTC.

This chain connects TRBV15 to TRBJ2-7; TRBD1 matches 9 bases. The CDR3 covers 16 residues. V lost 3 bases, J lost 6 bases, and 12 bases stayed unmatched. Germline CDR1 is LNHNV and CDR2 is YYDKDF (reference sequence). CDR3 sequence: CATSSYPTGGFSEQYF. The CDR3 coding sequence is TGTGCCACCAGCAGCTACCCGACAGGGGGGTTTAGCGAGCAGTACTTC.

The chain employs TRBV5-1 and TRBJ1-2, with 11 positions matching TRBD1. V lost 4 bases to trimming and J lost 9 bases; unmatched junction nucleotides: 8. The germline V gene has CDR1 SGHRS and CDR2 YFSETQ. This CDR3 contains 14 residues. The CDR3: CASSQRTGGFSYTF. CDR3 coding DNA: TGCGCCAGCAGCCAGAGGACAGGGGGCTTTAGCTACACCTTC.

The DNA of the CDR3 is TGTGCCAGCAGTTCCAGACAGTTCTATAATTCACCCCTCCACTTT. This translates into CASSSRQFYNSPLHF. This chain links TRBV6-5 with TRBJ1-6, with D possibly being TRBD1 (5 bases). Germline V gene sequence: CDR1 MNHEY, CDR2 SVGAGI. Trimming removed 4 bases from V and 3 bases from J, with 10 bases in between. The CDR3 has 15 residues.

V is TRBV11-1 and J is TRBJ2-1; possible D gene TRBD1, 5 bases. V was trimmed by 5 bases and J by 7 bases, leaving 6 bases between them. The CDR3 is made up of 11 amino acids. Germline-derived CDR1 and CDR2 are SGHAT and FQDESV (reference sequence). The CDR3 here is CASSRGNEQFF. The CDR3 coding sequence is TGTGCCAGCAGCAGGGGTAATGAGCAGTTCTTC. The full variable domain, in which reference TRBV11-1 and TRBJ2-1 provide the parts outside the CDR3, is EAEVAQSPRYKITEKSQAVAFWCDPISGHATLYWYRQILGQGPELLVQFQDESVVDDSQLPKDRFSAERLKGVDSTLKIQPAELGDSAMYLCASSRGNEQFFGPGTRLTVL.